The 20 T cell receptor beta chains reported below all come from one sample, sequenced in a study of CD8 T cells in acute hepatitis C reinfection. Sample time point: naive CD8 control sorted from an acute-time-point sample. The repertoire was sequenced with immunoSEQ multiplex PCR; TCRdb's copy has only in-frame clones and lacks some. The sample holds some 38,000 clones, around nine tenths seen once. Sequenced: naive CD8+ T cells from PBMCs. The receptor set was obtained from a man in his thirties or forties with chronic hepatitis C.

The chain uses TRBV27 and TRBJ2-5; D possibly uses TRBD1 or TRBD2 (5 bases each). V was shortened by 1 base and J by 5 bases, with 11 bases between the two germline ends. This CDR3 is built from 14 residues. CDR1 is MNHEY, CDR2 SMNVEV, per germline (reference sequence). The CDR3 region has the DNA TGTGCCAGCAGTTTATTTGGCGAGGGGGAGACCCAGTACTTC. Amino acid sequence: CASSLFGEGETQYF.

V gene TRBV11-2 combines with J gene TRBJ1-1, with D unresolved. V was trimmed by 0 bases and J by 1 base, leaving 9 bases between them. The V gene's germline CDR1 is SGHAT and CDR2 FQNNGV. CDR3 size: 15 residues. The CDR3: CASSLEWTGNTEAFF. DNA for the CDR3: TGTGCCAGCAGCTTAGAGTGGACGGGGAACACTGAAGCTTTCTTT.

This chain connects TRBV5-6 to TRBJ2-7; TRBD1 matches at 9 bases. Germline V gene lookup returns CDR1 SGHDT and CDR2 YYEEEE. With 4 bases clipped from V and 5 bases from J, the junction kept 10 bases outside the gene matches. The CDR3 length is 15 residues. CDR3 region: CASSPGQGFGNEQYF. As DNA, the CDR3 is TGTGCCAGCAGCCCGGGACAGGGTTTTGGGAACGAGCAGTACTTC. The variable domain in full, with the rest retrieved from reference TRBV5-6 and TRBJ2-7, is DAGVTQSPTHLIKTRGQQVTLRCSPKSGHDTVSWYQQALGQGPQFIFQYYEEEERQRGNFPDRFSGHQFPNYSSELNVNALLLGDSALYLCASSPGQGFGNEQYFGPGTRLTVT.

The chain combines TRBV12-5 with TRBJ1-4; D uncertain. This CDR3 is 14 amino acids long. CDR1 is LGHNT and CDR2 is FRNRAP in the germline V gene. V was pared by 5 bases and J by 8 bases, with 15 bases between. CDR3 amino acids: CASGKDGRGEKLFF. Written as DNA, the CDR3 is TGTGCTAGTGGTAAGGACGGGCGAGGAGAAAAACTGTTTTTT.

Here the CDR3 DNA reads TGTGCCAGCAGCCAGGCTGGGAACACTGAAGCTTTCTTT. It encodes CASSQAGNTEAFF. This rearrangement joins TRBV7-3 to TRBJ1-1, with no clear D. Germline V lookup: CDR1 SGHTA, CDR2 FQGTGA. The V end lost 5 bases, the J end lost 1 base, and 8 bases lay between the germline ends. CDR3 length: 13 residues. The entire variable domain, with the rest obtained from reference TRBV7-3 and TRBJ1-1, is as follows: GAGVSQTPSNKVTEKGKYVELRCDPISGHTALYWYRQSLGQGPEFLIYFQGTGAADDSGLPNDRFFAVRPEGSVSTLKIQRTERGDSAVYLCASSQAGNTEAFFGQGTRLTVV.

As to this clone: This specimen includes other DNA sequences encoding the same CDR3. The chain joins TRBV7-3 to TRBJ2-3, with a weak D call TRBD2 (6 bases). Trimming shortened V by 2 bases and J by 0 bases, and 9 bases separated the two germline ends. CDR1 SGHTA and CDR2 FQGTGA come from the germline V gene. The CDR3 totals 15 residues. Here the CDR3 DNA reads TGTGCCAGCAGCTTATTGGGAGGAAGCACAGATACGCAGTATTTT. Encoded protein: CASSLLGGSTDTQYF.

The rearrangement links TRBV2 to TRBJ1-2, with 7 nucleotides matching TRBD1. The CDR3 covers 15 residues. Germline V gives CDR1 SNHLY, CDR2 FYNNEI. The V and J ends lost 6 bases and 2 bases, in that order; junction bases with no gene match: 9. CDR3 residues: CASRVDRLINYGYTF. The CDR3 DNA reads as TGTGCCAGCAGGGTGGACAGGCTAATCAACTATGGCTACACCTTC.

The gene calls are TRBV27 and TRBJ2-2; 8 bases are shared with TRBD1. Germline V CDR1 and CDR2: MNHEY, SMNVEV (reference sequence). Trimming cost V 5 bases and J 6 bases; bases outside gene matches: 11. The CDR3 extends over 16 amino acids. The CDR3 here is CASSPPGQGGAGELFF. In DNA form, the CDR3 reads TGTGCCAGCAGTCCTCCCGGACAGGGAGGTGCCGGGGAGCTGTTTTTT.

The rearrangement links TRBV4-1 to TRBJ1-6; D is undetermined. This CDR3 is 17 amino acids long. Germline lookup yields CDR1 MGHRA and CDR2 YSYEKL. V was cut by 1 base and J by 0 bases, with 10 bases left in between. The CDR3, as DNA: TGCGCCAGCAGCCAAGTTTATGCACGCTCCTATAATTCACCCCTCCACTTT. This codes for CASSQVYARSYNSPLHF.

The gene calls are TRBV27 and TRBJ2-7; D is unclear. This CDR3 has 13 amino acids. The germline gives CDR1 MNHEY, CDR2 SMNVEV (reference sequence). V was trimmed by 0 bases and J by 5 bases, leaving 8 bases between them. The CDR3 DNA follows: TGTGCCAGCAGTTTATCGCTCGGCCACGAGCAGTACTTC. Protein: CASSLSLGHEQYF.

The V and J genes are TRBV7-9 and TRBJ2-7, with 7 bases fitting TRBD2. Germline V gene lookup returns CDR1 SEHNR and CDR2 FQNEAQ (reference sequence). The V segment lost 2 bases and the J segment 4 bases; nucleotides outside the gene matches: 11. The CDR3 has 16 amino acids. CDR3 region: CASSLPLAEVFYEQYF. The CDR3 bases are TGTGCCAGCAGCTTACCTCTAGCGGAGGTTTTTTACGAGCAGTACTTC.

The chain is built from TRBV7-9 and TRBJ1-1; tentatively, D is TRBD1 (6 bases). This CDR3 has 15 amino acids. The V and J ends lost 2 bases and 2 bases respectively, with 12 bases between them. Germline V gene data show CDR1 as SEHNR and CDR2 as FQNEAQ (reference sequence). The CDR3 reads CASSLPRTENTEAFF. CDR3 coding DNA: TGTGCCAGCAGCTTACCTCGGACAGAAAACACTGAAGCTTTCTTT.

As DNA, the CDR3 is TGTGCCAGCAGCTCCGCCCAGGACAGCAGAGAGACCCAGTACTTC. Translated: CASSSAQDSRETQYF. The chain recombines TRBV13 with TRBJ2-5; D possibly corresponds to TRBD1 (6 bases). The CDR3 totals 15 residues. The germline V and J ends were trimmed by 4 bases and 4 bases, with 16 bases remaining between them. CDR1 and CDR2 (germline): PRHDT, FYEKMQ (reference sequence).

J is TRBJ2-4 and V is TRBV7-9; D unclear. The CDR3 contains 17 residues. Germline values: CDR1 SEHNR, CDR2 FQNEAQ (reference sequence). The germline V and J ends were trimmed by 0 bases and 0 bases, with 12 bases remaining between them. The CDR3 is CASSLASDRLAKNIQYF. DNA of the CDR3: TGTGCCAGCAGCTTAGCGTCGGATCGACTAGCCAAAAACATTCAGTACTTC.

V is TRBV5-4 and J is TRBJ2-1; 9 bases map to TRBD2. CDR1 is SGHNT, CDR2 YYREEE, per germline (reference sequence). This CDR3 spans 14 amino acids. Trimming took 5 bases from V and 5 from J; bases not matched to a gene: 5. The CDR3, as DNA: TGTGCCAGCAGGGGGCGGGGGGGCGACAATGAGCAGTTCTTC. Amino acid sequence: CASRGRGGDNEQFF.

The chain is built from TRBV27 and TRBJ2-1; perhaps TRBD2 as D (5 bases). Trimming took off 3 bases at V and 4 bases at J, with 10 bases between the two ends. The CDR3 is made up of 14 amino acids. Germline CDR1 and CDR2: MNHEY and SMNVEV (reference sequence). The CDR3 protein is CASSFREYYNEQFF. The CDR3 DNA follows: TGTGCCAGCAGTTTCCGGGAATATTACAATGAGCAGTTCTTC.

This clone showed up just once. The rearrangement uses TRBV14 and TRBJ2-7; 7 bases align to TRBD1. The V gene's germline CDR1 is SGHDN and CDR2 FVKESK. The CDR3 loop spans 15 amino acids. J lost 4 bases, V lost 1 base, and 7 bases had no gene match. CDR3 protein: CASSQGTGGGYEQYF. CDR3 bases: TGTGCCAGCAGCCAAGGGACAGGTGGCGGGTACGAGCAGTACTTC.

This chain connects TRBV6-5 to TRBJ2-7, with TRBD2 as a possible D gene (6 bases). From germline, CDR1 is MNHEY and CDR2 SVGAGI. The CDR3 has 15 residues. The V end lost 2 bases, the J end lost 4 bases, and 15 bases lay between the germline ends. Here the CDR3 DNA reads TGTGCCAGCAGTTACGGGACTCCCTCTCGTTACGAGCAGTACTTC. This codes for CASSYGTPSRYEQYF.

The chain joins TRBV5-8 to TRBJ2-3, with TRBD1 as a possible D gene (6 bases). With 4 bases removed from V and 0 bases from J, the gap between germline ends came to 12 bases. The V gene's germline CDR1 is SGHTS and CDR2 YDEGEE. CDR3 length: 15 amino acids. CDR3: CASSQGSSSTDTQYF. The CDR3, as DNA: TGTGCCAGCAGCCAGGGGTCCAGTAGCACAGATACGCAGTATTTT. Variable domain in full (rest from reference TRBV5-8 and TRBJ2-3): EAGVTQSPTHLIKTRGQQATLRCSPISGHTSVYWYQQALGLGLQFLLWYDEGEERNRGNFPPRFSGRQFPNYSSELNVNALELEDSALYLCASSQGSSSTDTQYFGPGTRLTVL.

V usage is TRBV12-5 and J usage is TRBJ1-1; no clear D gene. V dropped 0 bases and J dropped 5 bases, with 7 bases sitting between them. Germline assignment: CDR1 LGHNT and CDR2 FRNRAP. The CDR3 contains 13 residues. CDR3 region: CASGLVMGTEAFF. The CDR3 DNA reads as TGTGCTAGTGGTTTGGTAATGGGGACTGAAGCTTTCTTT.